The rows below give T cell receptor beta chains drawn from one sample of a study of shared clonotypes between healthy human individuals. Some clones are missing from TCRdb's copy, which holds only in-frame ones; the method was immunoSEQ multiplex PCR. The sample consists of approximately 1.1 million clones, approximately 80% of them appearing once. The sample comprised memory CD4+ T cells from PBMCs. These receptors were collected from a man between 18 and 29 years old in good health. Some clones in this sample may be carry-over from other donors' samples. The CDR3 runs from the conserved cysteine through the conserved F or W.

>TRBV5-1
CASSLTSGRIFNEQFF
>TRBV7-3
CASSLNHRINEQFF
>TRBV15
CATSPQADSYEQYF
>TRBV7-3
CASSLSGTGELFF
>TRBV5-4
CASRLGGSANSYEQYF
>TRBV5-5
CASSLVASGRSDTQYF
>TRBV28
CASSLGGGRGYIQYF
>TRBV18
CASSPSAGGTEAFF
>TRBV4-1
CASSQAQTGNYGYTF
>TRBV2
CASRQTTGEGGYTF
>TRBV27
CASSSTGGWAPYEQYF
>TRBV9
CASSPGQGRYNEQFF
>TRBV7-3
CASSLSPGGLTEAFF
>TRBV11-3
CASSAGTGALNTEAFF
>TRBV6-1
CASSGGRQGSHNEQFF
>TRBV9
CASSPRDTSNEKLFF
>TRBV19
CASSLALSYEQYF
>TRBV5-1
CASSYTTNTGELFF
>TRBV18
CASSPKDGQETQYF
>TRBV9
CASSVGTGGRETQYF
>TRBV28
CASSRRTGGIDTQYF
>TRBV11-2
CASSTTVPSYNEQFF
>TRBV5-5
CASSSDGRRTGELFF
>TRBV28
CASSLLYQPQHF
>TRBV7-7
CASSPTTGGTGELFF
>TRBV19
CASSPYHGNTGELFF
>TRBV7-9
CASSTVVGTVHEQYF
>TRBV6-1
CASRDRTASTDTQYF
>TRBV7-2
CASSLSRQSEKLFF
>TRBV2
CASTTGTSGAYEQYF
>TRBV4-3
CASSQAVAGVETQYF
>TRBV30
CAWSPGGEGDTQYF
>TRBV14
CASSQGLAGGGETQYF
>TRBV11-2
CASSSLVTSSYEQYF
>TRBV6-5
CASNRDGGGTGYTF
>TRBV5-6
CASSLWGTGNQPQHF
>TRBV6-1
CASSTKSGNTGELFF
>TRBV28
CASSGTGLNLYEQYF
>TRBV19
CASSPDGQGGGYGYTF
>TRBV19
CASKRGEKLFF
>TRBV28
CASSKQGGGNQPQHF
>TRBV28
CASSLWAGSMNTEAFF
>TRBV2
CASSWQGEETQYF
>TRBV7-2
CASSLVTPGELFF
>TRBV18
CASSPQSGESEAFF
>TRBV28
CASSWGDLSYNEQFF
>TRBV5-1
CASSPGRSSGANVLTF